These 21 T cell receptor beta chains share one sample of origin, sequenced in a study of shared T cell receptors in the human thymus. Assay used: immunoSEQ multiplex PCR; TCRdb lists only in-frame clones, some missing. Here the sample spans around 730,000 clones, around 85% being singletons. These data also featured in a second study, about human thymus T cells.

Material: thymocytes. These receptors came from a girl under three years old with a congenital heart defect.

This clone came up a few times. The chain combines TRBV7-3 with TRBJ1-2; possibly TRBD1 for D (5 bases). Trimming took off 2 bases at V and 2 bases at J, with 9 bases between the two ends. This CDR3 spans 14 amino acids. Germline V gene data show CDR1 as SGHTA and CDR2 as FQGTGA. CDR3 residues: CASSLGAGNYGYTF. The CDR3 region has the DNA TGTGCCAGCAGCTTAGGGGCAGGGAACTATGGCTACACCTTC. The full variable domain, with the rest looked up from reference TRBV7-3 and TRBJ1-2, is GAGVSQTPSNKVTEKGKYVELRCDPISGHTALYWYRQSLGQGPEFLIYFQGTGAADDSGLPNDRFFAVRPEGSVSTLKIQRTERGDSAVYLCASSLGAGNYGYTFGSGTRLTVV.

The V gene is TRBV6-1, the J gene TRBJ1-2; 7 bases line up with TRBD1. V lost 2 bases to trimming and J lost 4 bases; unmatched junction nucleotides: 19. The CDR3 runs to 19 residues. In germline, CDR1 is MNHNS, CDR2 SASEGT. The CDR3 region has the DNA TGTGCCAGCAGTGAACGTACCTATGAAAAGATCCGGGACAGCTATGGCTACACCTTC. Amino acid sequence: CASSERTYEKIRDSYGYTF.

This chain joins TRBV5-8 and TRBJ2-5, with D possibly being TRBD2 (6 bases). Germline CDR1 and CDR2: SGHTS and YDEGEE. Between the trimmed V and J ends, which lost 1 base and 5 bases, there was a span of 12 bases. The CDR3 totals 14 residues. The CDR3 region is CASSLYGGDETQYF. CDR3 in DNA: TGTGCCAGCAGCTTGTACGGGGGTGATGAGACCCAGTACTTC. Variable domain in full (rest from reference TRBV5-8 and TRBJ2-5): EAGVTQSPTHLIKTRGQQATLRCSPISGHTSVYWYQQALGLGLQFLLWYDEGEERNRGNFPPRFSGRQFPNYSSELNVNALELEDSALYLCASSLYGGDETQYFGPGTRLLVL.

The CDR3 nucleotides read TGCGCCAGCAGCTGGAACAACAGGACTAGCGGGGGTAGGGAGCAGTTCTTC. Its protein is CASSWNNRTSGGREQFF. The chain links TRBV5-1 to TRBJ2-1, with 13 nucleotides matching TRBD2. The CDR3 loop spans 17 amino acids. The germline CDR1 and CDR2 sequences are SGHRS and YFSETQ. The trim removed 3 bases at V and 10 bases at J, leaving 13 bases unmatched.

The genes are TRBV5-1 and TRBJ2-7; 12 bases line up with TRBD2. This CDR3 has 17 amino acids. Germline-derived CDR1 and CDR2 are SGHRS and YFSETQ. With V trimmed by 2 bases and J by 3 bases, 9 bases remained unmatched. The CDR3 spells CASSFGLAGRSYYEQYF. The CDR3 nucleotides read TGCGCCAGCAGCTTCGGACTAGCGGGGCGATCGTACTACGAGCAGTACTTC.

This clone has only a few counts. The rearrangement links TRBV4-1 to TRBJ2-3, with a possible D match to TRBD1 (5 bases). This CDR3 is 14 amino acids long. CDR1 and CDR2 (germline): MGHRA, YSYEKL. Trimming took off 6 bases at V and 4 bases at J, with 14 bases between the two ends. CDR3: CASRVSRVADTQYF. The CDR3 DNA reads TGCGCCAGCAGAGTGAGCAGGGTAGCAGATACGCAGTATTTT.

As concerns this clone: Other DNA sequences in this specimen translate into the identical CDR3. The rearrangement uses TRBV27 and TRBJ1-1, with unresolved D. V was clipped by 6 bases and J by 3 bases, with 14 bases between them. The CDR3 is made up of 14 amino acids. Germline V gene sequence: CDR1 MNHEY, CDR2 SMNVEV (reference sequence). The CDR3 is CASSSYRRDTEAFF. CDR3 sequence (DNA): TGTGCCAGCAGCTCCTATCGGAGGGACACTGAAGCTTTCTTT.

In this sample, this clone turned up a few times. This chain connects TRBV4-1 to TRBJ2-3, with TRBD2 matching 12 bases. This CDR3 has 18 residues. Germline-derived CDR1 and CDR2 are MGHRA and YSYEKL. Trimming cost V 2 bases and J 3 bases; bases outside gene matches: 9. The CDR3 spells CASSQFPGLAGGTDTQYF. For the CDR3, the DNA is TGCGCCAGCAGCCAATTCCCAGGTCTAGCGGGGGGGACAGATACGCAGTATTTT.

This sequence joins TRBV29-1 and TRBJ1-4, with TRBD1 matching over 10 bases. CDR1 SQVTM and CDR2 ANQGSEA come from the germline V gene. V lost 6 bases, J lost 10 bases, and 2 bases stayed unmatched. The CDR3 has 11 amino acids. In DNA form, the CDR3 reads TGCAGCGTGAGACAGGGGGCAAAACTGTTTTTT. It specifies CSVRQGAKLFF.

This chain links TRBV11-2 with TRBJ2-3; 7 bases agree with TRBD1. The CDR3 totals 16 residues. V shed 0 bases and J 2 bases; nucleotides not matched to a gene: 5. CDR1 and CDR2 (germline): SGHAT, FQNNGV. CDR3 nucleotides: TGTGCCAGCAGCTTAGAAAGGGGGCCGACCACAGATACGCAGTATTTT. Translating gives CASSLERGPTTDTQYF.

V is TRBV5-8 and J is TRBJ1-5, with 7 nucleotides matching TRBD1. Germline V gene lookup returns CDR1 SGHTS and CDR2 YDEGEE. This CDR3 contains 13 residues. The CDR3 spells CAAAGGSNQPQHF. CDR3 sequence (DNA): TGTGCGGCGGCAGGGGGTAGCAATCAGCCCCAGCATTTT.

This rearrangement joins TRBV4-1 to TRBJ1-2; the D gene is possibly TRBD1 (5 bases). V was shortened by 4 bases and J by 4 bases, with 19 bases between the two germline ends. Germline loops: CDR1 MGHRA, CDR2 YSYEKL. This CDR3 has 16 amino acids. This CDR3 reads CASSLLSGGRGYGYTF. CDR3 coding DNA: TGCGCCAGCAGCCTCCTATCCGGGGGTCGGGGCTATGGCTACACCTTC.

The chain recombines TRBV7-2 with TRBJ2-7; D unclear. The CDR3 sequence is 14 residues long. CDR1 and CDR2 (germline): SGHTA, FQGNSA. The V gene lost 2 bases and the J gene lost 2 bases, with 10 bases spanning the gap. Written as DNA, the CDR3 is TGTGCCAGCAGCTTACGCGGAACGACCTACGAGCAGTACTTC. Its protein is CASSLRGTTYEQYF.

This chain connects TRBV10-3 to TRBJ1-2; D is uncertain. The V end was cut by 0 bases, the J end by 0 bases, with 14 bases between. Germline V gene data show CDR1 as ENHRY and CDR2 as SYGVKD. The CDR3 spans 17 residues. The CDR3 nucleotides are TGTGCCATCAGTGAGTCGAGTAGCCAGAATACTAACTATGGCTACACCTTC. This gives the protein CAISESSSQNTNYGYTF.

The V and J genes are TRBV5-4 and TRBJ1-1; weak D call: TRBD1 (6 bases). The CDR3 length is 14 residues. Trimming took 7 bases from V and 5 from J, leaving 18 bases between them. Germline-derived CDR1 and CDR2 are SGHNT and YYREEE (reference sequence). The CDR3, as DNA: TGTGCCAGCCAGGACAGACGGGTTGCGACTGAAGCTTTCTTT. Protein sequence: CASQDRRVATEAFF.

This sequence joins TRBV6-5 and TRBJ1-6; possible D gene TRBD1, 5 bases. Trimming shortened V by 2 bases and J by 13 bases, and 12 bases separated the two germline ends. The CDR3 is 13 amino acids. Germline V gene lookup returns CDR1 MNHEY and CDR2 SVGAGI. CDR3: CASSYAGLYPLHF. For the CDR3, the DNA is TGTGCCAGCAGTTACGCAGGGTTGTATCCCCTCCACTTT.

The chain uses TRBV19 and TRBJ1-4; D possibly corresponds to TRBD1 (6 bases). The V gene's germline CDR1 is LNHDA and CDR2 SQIVND (reference sequence). The V end lost 3 bases, the J end lost 0 bases, and 11 bases lay between the germline ends. The CDR3 covers 16 residues. The CDR3 DNA follows: TGTGCCAGTAGTATTCAGGGGAGAGCAACTAATGAAAAACTGTTTTTT. This gives the protein CASSIQGRATNEKLFF.

This sequence joins TRBV19 and TRBJ1-1; D is uncertain. The V end lost 4 bases, the J end lost 11 bases, and 11 bases lay between the germline ends. Germline lookup yields CDR1 LNHDA and CDR2 SQIVND (reference sequence). The CDR3 totals 11 residues. The CDR3 is CASSRGRAAFF. The CDR3 DNA reads as TGTGCCAGTAGTAGAGGCCGAGCGGCTTTCTTT.

The genes are TRBV28 and TRBJ1-1; TRBD1 might be the D (5 bases). Per germline, CDR1 MDHEN and CDR2 SYDVKM. The CDR3 has 12 amino acids. V dropped 6 bases and J dropped 5 bases, with 10 bases sitting between them. CDR3 nucleotide sequence: TGTGCCAGCAGCCCCCGGGGGACTGAAGCTTTCTTT. This gives the protein CASSPRGTEAFF.

The chain joins TRBV7-6 to TRBJ2-1, with D tentatively TRBD2 (6 bases). The length of the CDR3 is 14 residues. Trimming left V 5 bases short and J 7 bases short, with 15 bases between. CDR1 is SGHVS and CDR2 is FNYEAQ in the germline V gene. DNA of the CDR3: TGTGCCAGCAGCCCCCGGGGGATACTAAATGAGCAGTTCTTC. This codes for CASSPRGILNEQFF.

CDR3 nucleotide sequence: TGTGCCAGCAGCTTAAGGACCAGGGGATCACCCCTCCACTTT. It yields the protein CASSLRTRGSPLHF. This chain joins TRBV11-3 and TRBJ1-6, with TRBD1 as a possible D gene (6 bases). Germline CDR1 reads SGHNT; CDR2 reads YENEEA. This CDR3 comprises 14 residues. Trimming stripped 2 bases from V and 10 bases from J, with 12 bases between.